This T cell receptor (beta chain) originates from a study of a mutant IDH1 vaccine in newly diagnosed glioma. Study summary: Vaccination was launched 4-6 weeks after radiotherapy alone, or with temozolomide cycles. The treated group averaged 40.4 years old and was about 60% male, approximately 40% female. Overall study results and limits: There were vaccine-induced immune responses in 85% to 95% of the patients.

Time point noted: week 47, end of study. The investigators gave 300 ug of mutant IDH1 20-mer peptide in each vaccine dose, together with topical imiquimod. Vaccinations, eight in total, occurred in weeks 1, 3, 5, 7, 11, 15, 19, 23. Points on this clone: Its target is unknown.

Clones were sequenced by immunoSEQ multiplex PCR, and TCRdb holds only the in-frame ones, with some missing. The data contain 84,000 or so clones, 80% to 90% of them singletons. CDR1 and CDR2 (germline): MNHEY, SVGAGI. V lost 5 bases and J 1 base, leaving 15 bases between the germline ends. This CDR3 is 15 amino acids long. This TCR derives from a man in his forties with glioma. Sequences were derived from PBMCs, sampled from a glioma patient whose treatment included an IDH1 peptide vaccine. V is TRBV6-5 and J is TRBJ2-7, with D possibly matching TRBD1 (5 bases). The CDR3 reads CASSRGSLVSYEQYF. The DNA of the CDR3 is TGTGCCAGCAGTAGGGGTTCCCTGGTTTCCTACGAGCAGTACTTC.